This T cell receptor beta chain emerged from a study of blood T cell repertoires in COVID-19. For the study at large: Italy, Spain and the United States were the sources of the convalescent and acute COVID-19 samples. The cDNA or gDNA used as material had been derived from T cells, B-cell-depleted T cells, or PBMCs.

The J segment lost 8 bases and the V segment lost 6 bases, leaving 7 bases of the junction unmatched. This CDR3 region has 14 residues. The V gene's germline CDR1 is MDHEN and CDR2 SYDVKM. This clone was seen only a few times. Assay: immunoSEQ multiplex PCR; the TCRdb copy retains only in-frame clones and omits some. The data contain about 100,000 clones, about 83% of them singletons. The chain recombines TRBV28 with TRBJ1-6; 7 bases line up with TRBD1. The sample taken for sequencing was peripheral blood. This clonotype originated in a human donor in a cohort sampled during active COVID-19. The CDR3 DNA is TGTGCCAGCAGCCGGGGACAGTCTTATTCACCCCTCCACTTT. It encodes CASSRGQSYSPLHF.